The rows below give T cell receptor beta chains drawn from one sample of a study of memory CD4+ T cells and cytomegalovirus serostatus. Produced via immunoSEQ multiplex PCR; TCRdb's table is partial and in-frame only. The sample lists 46,000 or so clones, around 82% occurring once. Sequencing was carried out using memory CD4+ T cells from blood. Receptors were obtained from an adult in good health and CMV-seronegative. Each CDR3 is given with its conserved first and last residue. The D gene is left open where the match is weak. Only part of the rows carry a size: once, few, many, or a class if the clone is expanded.

clone_size: -
v_call: TRBV19
j_call: TRBJ2-2
d_call: -
cdr3_aa: CASSISGADTGELFF
cdr3_nt: TGTGCCAGTAGTATATCAGGGGCGGACACCGGGGAGCTGTTTTTT

clone_size: -
v_call: TRBV5-4
j_call: TRBJ2-1
d_call: TRBD2
cdr3_aa: CASSLAQAGGRNEQFF
cdr3_nt: TGTGCCAGCAGCTTGGCTCAAGCGGGGGGGCGCAATGAGCAGTTCTTC

clone_size: -
v_call: TRBV2
j_call: TRBJ1-1
d_call: -
cdr3_aa: CASSVSAITEAFF
cdr3_nt: TGTGCCAGCAGTGTTTCTGCTATCACTGAAGCTTTCTTT

clone_size: -
v_call: TRBV14
j_call: TRBJ1-2
d_call: TRBD1
cdr3_aa: CASSRKDREDGYTF
cdr3_nt: TGTGCCAGCAGCCGAAAAGACAGGGAGGATGGCTACACCTTC

clone_size: -
v_call: TRBV9
j_call: TRBJ1-6
d_call: -
cdr3_aa: CASSGRAVNSPLHF
cdr3_nt: TGTGCCAGCAGCGGGAGGGCCGTAAATTCACCCCTCCACTTT

clone_size: -
v_call: TRBV10-3
j_call: TRBJ2-2
d_call: TRBD1
cdr3_aa: CAISDKGAHTGELFF
cdr3_nt: TGTGCCATCAGTGACAAGGGGGCGCACACCGGGGAGCTGTTTTTT

clone_size: -
v_call: TRBV2
j_call: TRBJ2-2
d_call: -
cdr3_aa: CASSVGSADTGELFF
cdr3_nt: TGTGCCAGCAGTGTCGGCAGCGCAGACACCGGGGAGCTGTTTTTT

clone_size: -
v_call: TRBV7-2
j_call: TRBJ2-2
d_call: -
cdr3_aa: CASSVRGGSNTGELFF
cdr3_nt: TGTGCCAGCAGCGTCCGAGGGGGGTCGAACACCGGGGAGCTGTTTTTT

clone_size: -
v_call: TRBV28
j_call: TRBJ2-2
d_call: -
cdr3_aa: CASSSTATGELFF
cdr3_nt: TGTGCCAGCAGTTCTACAGCTACCGGGGAGCTGTTTTTT

clone_size: -
v_call: TRBV7-8
j_call: TRBJ1-1
d_call: -
cdr3_aa: CASSLDTSRTEAFF
cdr3_nt: TGTGCCAGCAGCCTCGACACTTCTCGAACTGAAGCTTTCTTT

clone_size: -
v_call: TRBV18
j_call: TRBJ2-7
d_call: -
cdr3_aa: CASSPGRTYEQYF
cdr3_nt: TGTGCCAGCTCACCGGGCAGGACCTACGAGCAGTACTTC

clone_size: -
v_call: TRBV7-2
j_call: TRBJ1-1
d_call: -
cdr3_aa: CASSLAQYYTEAFF
cdr3_nt: TGTGCCAGCAGCTTAGCACAGTACTACACTGAAGCTTTCTTT

clone_size: once
v_call: TRBV30
j_call: TRBJ2-5
d_call: -
cdr3_aa: CAWNREGRETQYF
cdr3_nt: TGTGCCTGGAACCGGGAAGGGCGGGAGACCCAGTACTTC

clone_size: -
v_call: TRBV19
j_call: TRBJ1-5
d_call: -
cdr3_aa: CASRSVGGNQPQHF
cdr3_nt: TGTGCCAGCCGTTCGGTGGGGGGGAACCAGCCCCAGCATTTT

clone_size: -
v_call: TRBV29-1
j_call: TRBJ1-3
d_call: -
cdr3_aa: CSVESEGNSGNTIYF
cdr3_nt: TGCAGCGTTGAGTCAGAGGGGAACTCTGGAAACACCATATATTTT

clone_size: -
v_call: TRBV2
j_call: TRBJ1-2
d_call: -
cdr3_aa: CASSELGGGYTF
cdr3_nt: TGTGCCAGCAGTGAATTGGGGGGTGGCTACACCTTC

clone_size: -
v_call: TRBV7-2
j_call: TRBJ2-5
d_call: TRBD2
cdr3_aa: CASSSNSGGPRTQYF
cdr3_nt: TGTGCCAGCAGCTCGAATAGCGGGGGGCCCAGGACCCAGTACTTC

clone_size: -
v_call: TRBV27
j_call: TRBJ1-4
d_call: TRBD1
cdr3_aa: CASSRDRGEEKLFF
cdr3_nt: TGTGCCAGCAGCCGGGACAGGGGGGAAGAAAAACTGTTTTTT

clone_size: once
v_call: TRBV7-9
j_call: TRBJ2-7
d_call: TRBD1
cdr3_aa: CASDTGAEQYF
cdr3_nt: TGTGCCAGCGATACAGGGGCCGAGCAGTACTTC

clone_size: few
v_call: TRBV19
j_call: TRBJ1-2
d_call: -
cdr3_aa: CASSIQGGGYGYTF
cdr3_nt: TGTGCCAGTAGTATTCAGGGCGGAGGCTATGGCTACACCTTC

clone_size: -
v_call: TRBV10-3
j_call: TRBJ2-1
d_call: TRBD1
cdr3_aa: CAISGQGVGDEQFF
cdr3_nt: TGTGCCATAAGTGGCCAGGGGGTAGGGGATGAGCAGTTCTTC

clone_size: -
v_call: TRBV5-1
j_call: TRBJ2-2
d_call: TRBD1
cdr3_aa: CASSLGGQIRTGELFF
cdr3_nt: TGCGCCAGCAGCTTGGGGGGACAGATAAGAACGGGGGAGCTGTTTTTT

clone_size: -
v_call: TRBV5-1
j_call: TRBJ2-5
d_call: -
cdr3_aa: CASSLGRLQETQYF
cdr3_nt: TGCGCCAGCAGCTTGGGACGGTTACAAGAGACCCAGTACTTC

clone_size: -
v_call: TRBV6-1
j_call: TRBJ2-1
d_call: -
cdr3_aa: CASSEEGRRNEQFF
cdr3_nt: TGTGCCAGCAGTGAAGAAGGGAGGAGAAATGAGCAGTTCTTC

clone_size: -
v_call: TRBV2
j_call: TRBJ2-5
d_call: TRBD1
cdr3_aa: CASGDRRGTQYF
cdr3_nt: TGTGCCAGCGGGGACAGACGGGGGACCCAGTACTTC

clone_size: -
v_call: TRBV12-5
j_call: TRBJ1-1
d_call: -
cdr3_aa: CASGLGQGDTEAFF
cdr3_nt: TGTGCTAGTGGTTTAGGGCAGGGAGACACTGAAGCTTTCTTT

clone_size: -
v_call: TRBV2
j_call: TRBJ2-7
d_call: -
cdr3_aa: CASSVNDQGTRYEQYF
cdr3_nt: TGTGCCAGCAGTGTGAATGACCAGGGAACCCGCTACGAGCAGTACTTC

clone_size: -
v_call: TRBV4-3
j_call: TRBJ2-2
d_call: -
cdr3_aa: CASAAWPNTGELFF
cdr3_nt: TGCGCCAGCGCCGCGTGGCCTAACACCGGGGAGCTGTTTTTT

clone_size: -
v_call: TRBV28
j_call: TRBJ2-1
d_call: TRBD2
cdr3_aa: CASSLIATSGGNEQFF
cdr3_nt: TGTGCCAGCAGTTTAATTGCGACTAGCGGGGGGAATGAGCAGTTCTTC

clone_size: -
v_call: TRBV11-2
j_call: TRBJ1-4
d_call: -
cdr3_aa: CASSSGTLEKLFF
cdr3_nt: TGTGCCAGCAGCTCGGGGACCCTTGAAAAACTGTTTTTT

clone_size: -
v_call: TRBV7-6
j_call: TRBJ1-4
d_call: -
cdr3_aa: CASSLEWASEELFF
cdr3_nt: TGTGCCAGCAGCTTAGAGTGGGCATCCGAGGAACTGTTTTTT

clone_size: medium-sized
v_call: TRBV7-8
j_call: TRBJ1-1
d_call: -
cdr3_aa: CASSIRVGNTEAFF
cdr3_nt: TGTGCCAGCAGCATCAGGGTGGGGAACACTGAAGCTTTCTTT

clone_size: -
v_call: TRBV5-5
j_call: TRBJ2-7
d_call: -
cdr3_aa: CASSPLTDYEQYF
cdr3_nt: TGTGCCAGCAGCCCACTGACAGATTACGAGCAGTACTTC